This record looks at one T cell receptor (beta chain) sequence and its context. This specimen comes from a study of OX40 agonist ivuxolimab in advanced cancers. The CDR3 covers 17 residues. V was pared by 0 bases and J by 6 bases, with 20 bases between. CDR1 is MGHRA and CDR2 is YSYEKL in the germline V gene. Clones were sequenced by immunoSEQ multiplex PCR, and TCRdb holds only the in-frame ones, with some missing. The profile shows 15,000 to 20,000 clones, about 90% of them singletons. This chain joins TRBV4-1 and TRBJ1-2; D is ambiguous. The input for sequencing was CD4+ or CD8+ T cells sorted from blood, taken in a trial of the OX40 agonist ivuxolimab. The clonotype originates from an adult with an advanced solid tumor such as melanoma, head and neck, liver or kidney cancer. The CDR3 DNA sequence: TGCGCCAGCAGCCAAGATACATCCATAGGAGTCTGGGATGGCTACACCTTC. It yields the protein CASSQDTSIGVWDGYTF.